The 3 T cell receptor beta chains listed next were all sequenced from one sample in a study of T-cell memory formation after mild COVID-19 (dated by TCRdb to about 2021). Receptor amplification or capture employed 5' RACE. Reads for this sample came from an Illumina NovaSeq 6000. TCRdb passed the public sequencing reads through fastp at Q25 and MiXCR, retaining productive beta sequences. Rows are combined by CDR3 protein, so each entry shows the most common genes and DNA. The sample data list over 55,000 distinct CDR3 sequences, and more than 8% of these were observed just once. The leading ten clones occupy about 1.2% of the sample. Sample: PBMCs or a T cell subset sorted from them (not recorded which). The receptors were sampled from a man younger than 30 who had mild COVID-19 (a few samples of this study predate the infection). The sample titles of this study are shuffled in the database, so cell type and time point are left out; the donor was told from shared clones.

This clonotype occurred once. V is TRBV18 and J is TRBJ2-6, with D tentatively TRBD1 (5 bases). Trimming removed 3 bases at V and 4 bases at J, with 10 bases between. The CDR3 contains 15 residues. CDR1 and CDR2 from the germline V gene are KGHSH and LQKENI. CDR3 loop: CASSPGSGGANVLTF. The CDR3, as DNA: TGTGCCAGCTCACCCGGGTCAGGGGGGGCCAACGTCCTGACTTTC.

This clonotype has a handful of counts. The V gene is TRBV3-1, the J gene TRBJ2-1; 7 nucleotides line up with TRBD1. CDR1 is LGHDT, CDR2 YNNKEL, per germline (reference sequence). The length of the CDR3 is 16 residues. J was trimmed by 2 bases and V by 1 base; bases with no gene match: 5. CDR3 region: CASSQGGQKAYNEQFF. The CDR3 DNA is TGTGCCAGCAGCCAAGGGGGACAGAAGGCCTACAATGAGCAGTTCTTC.

This clonotype was observed many times. This rearrangement joins TRBV29-1 to TRBJ1-2; a weak D match, TRBD1 (5 bases). The CDR3 length is 15 residues. Looked up from germline, CDR1 is SQVTM and CDR2 is ANQGSEA. V was trimmed by 4 bases and J by 8 bases, leaving 23 bases between them. The CDR3 sequence is CSVVKSPRGAEGYTF. The CDR3 DNA reads as TGCAGCGTTGTGAAGTCCCCTCGTGGGGCAGAGGGCTACACCTTC.